The next 26 T cell receptor beta chains were all read from a single sample in a study of technical replicates of blood from a handful of donors. This table comes from immunoSEQ multiplex PCR, and its TCRdb copy is limited to in-frame clones, with some not included. The data hold 79,000 or so clones, with 90% to 95% observed a single time. Sequences were obtained from T cells isolated from PBMCs. The receptors were sampled from a human donor in good health.

V gene TRBV7-3 combines with J gene TRBJ1-1; D remains ambiguous. This CDR3 is built from 13 residues. V was trimmed by 8 bases and J by 1 base, leaving 11 bases between them. CDR1 and CDR2 from the germline V gene are SGHTA and FQGTGA. CDR3 amino acids: CASAWAENTEAFF. The CDR3 DNA reads as TGTGCCAGCGCTTGGGCAGAGAACACTGAAGCTTTCTTT.

V is TRBV7-8 and J is TRBJ2-7, with 7 nucleotides matching TRBD1. Germline V gene data show CDR1 as SGHVS and CDR2 as FQNEAQ. V was clipped by 5 bases and J by 3 bases; unmatched bases: 10. The CDR3 is 15 amino acids. Written as DNA, the CDR3 is TGTGCCAGCAGCCTATTGACAGGGCCCAACTACGAGCAGTACTTC. Amino acid sequence: CASSLLTGPNYEQYF.

CDR3 sequence: CASSYRVLTDTQYF. In nucleotides, the CDR3 is TGTGCCAGCAGTTATCGGGTCCTCACAGATACGCAGTATTTT. V usage is TRBV6-1 and J usage is TRBJ2-3; D is unclear. The CDR3 covers 14 residues. CDR1 and CDR2 from the germline V gene are MNHNS and SASEGT. Trimming cost V 5 bases and J 2 bases, with 11 bases left between them.

This clone has only a few counts. CDR3 residues: CASSSGHSNQPQHF. In nucleotides, the CDR3 is TGTGCCAGCAGTTCGGGACACAGCAATCAGCCCCAGCATTTT. The chain uses TRBV28 and TRBJ1-5; a possible D gene is TRBD1 (6 bases). The V and J ends lost 4 bases and 1 base respectively, with 8 bases between them. The CDR3 totals 14 residues. CDR1 MDHEN and CDR2 SYDVKM come from the germline V gene.

This rearrangement joins TRBV19 to TRBJ2-3; 7 nucleotides line up with TRBD1. V gave up 9 bases and J gave up 2 bases; unmatched junction bases: 8. CDR1 and CDR2 from the germline V gene are LNHDA and SQIVND (reference sequence). This CDR3 region has 14 residues. For the CDR3, the DNA is TGTGCCAGCCTGGACAGGTCGATCACAGATACGCAGTATTTT. Translating it yields CASLDRSITDTQYF.

The chain has TRBV4-2 and TRBJ2-2, with a tentative D call TRBD2 (6 bases). The CDR3 loop spans 16 amino acids. Germline values: CDR1 LGHNA, CDR2 YNFKEQ. V lost 1 base, J lost 0 bases, and 9 bases lay in between. The CDR3 protein is CASSQGLGANTGELFF. Written as DNA, the CDR3 is TGTGCCAGCAGCCAAGGACTAGGGGCGAACACCGGGGAGCTGTTTTTT.

This chain's CDR3 is CAWDPGTGLYYEQYF. The CDR3 DNA reads TGTGCCTGGGATCCCGGGACAGGGTTATACTACGAGCAGTACTTC. The chain recombines TRBV30 with TRBJ2-7; TRBD1 matches 9 bases. V lost 5 bases to trimming and J lost 3 bases; unmatched junction nucleotides: 11. The CDR3 consists of 15 residues. The germline V gene has CDR1 GTSNPN and CDR2 SVGIG (reference sequence).

CDR3 DNA sequence: TGTGCCAGCACCGTCACCGAACCCACATCTTATGGCTACACCTTC. Protein product: CASTVTEPTSYGYTF. This chain connects TRBV6-6 to TRBJ1-2; D uncertain. Trimming took 7 bases from V and 5 from J, leaving 20 bases between them. Germline values: CDR1 MNHNY, CDR2 SVGAGI (reference sequence). The CDR3 contains 15 residues.

V is TRBV11-3 and J is TRBJ2-3, with D tentatively TRBD1 (5 bases). CDR1 is SGHNT, CDR2 YENEEA, per germline. The CDR3 totals 15 residues. Trimming pared 1 base from V and 6 bases from J, leaving 14 bases between. This CDR3 is CASSLGDSFGDTQYF. In DNA form, the CDR3 reads TGTGCCAGCAGCTTAGGAGACAGTTTCGGTGATACGCAGTATTTT.

This clone has more than one count but fewer than ten. V is TRBV27 and J is TRBJ1-5, with D hard to call. The germline V gene has CDR1 MNHEY and CDR2 SMNVEV (reference sequence). CDR3 length equals 15 residues. Trimming stripped 3 bases from V and 13 bases from J, with 22 bases between. In DNA form, the CDR3 reads TGTGCCAGCAGTTTTCGGGGTGGATTTTTTGGTCGGCAGCATTTT. This codes for CASSFRGGFFGRQHF.

The gene calls are TRBV19 and TRBJ1-4; the match to TRBD1 covers 8 bases. This CDR3 contains 16 residues. The germline V gene encodes CDR1 LNHDA and CDR2 SQIVND (reference sequence). The ends lost 4 bases at V and 0 bases at J; junction bases unmatched: 4. For the CDR3, the DNA is TGTGCCAGTAGTAGGACAGGGATTTCAACTAATGAAAAACTGTTTTTT. Encoded protein: CASSRTGISTNEKLFF.

The chain employs TRBV30 and TRBJ2-1; 9 bases agree with TRBD1. Germline loops: CDR1 GTSNPN, CDR2 SVGIG (reference sequence). The junction had 1 base not matched to a gene; V was cut back by 4 bases and J by 9 bases. This CDR3 has 11 amino acids. The CDR3 loop reads CAWNRGPEQFF. DNA of the CDR3: TGTGCCTGGAACAGGGGGCCTGAGCAGTTCTTC.

This chain connects TRBV11-2 to TRBJ2-2; D gene ambiguous. V was cut by 5 bases and J by 9 bases, with 7 bases left in between. From germline, CDR1 is SGHAT and CDR2 FQNNGV. This CDR3 comprises 11 residues. The CDR3, as DNA: TGTGCCAGCAGCAGCTACCGGGAGCTGTTTTTT. Residues: CASSSYRELFF.

In this sample, this clone turned up once. The gene calls are TRBV18 and TRBJ2-7; 7 bases match TRBD2. Unmatched junction bases numbered 4, after V lost 3 bases and J lost 2 bases. Germline CDR1 is KGHSH and CDR2 is LQKENI. CDR3 length: 14 amino acids. CDR3 DNA: TGTGCCAGCTCACCGCGGGGGAAAACCTACGAGCAGTACTTC. It codes for CASSPRGKTYEQYF.

This clone was counted between two and nine times. This chain joins TRBV4-3 and TRBJ1-1; possible D gene TRBD1, 5 bases. V was cut by 4 bases and J by 1 base, with 10 bases left in between. Germline CDR1 and CDR2: LGHNA and YSLEER. There are 14 residues in the CDR3. CDR3 bases: TGCGCCAGCAGCCTGGGAGGGACGAACACTGAAGCTTTCTTT. Encoded protein: CASSLGGTNTEAFF.

The J gene is TRBJ2-5, the V gene TRBV7-3; 8 positions agree with TRBD2. The germline gives CDR1 SGHTA, CDR2 FQGTGA. This CDR3 has 15 amino acids. The V gene end was trimmed by 3 bases and the J gene end by 5 bases; junction bases not matched to a gene: 8. This CDR3 reads CASSFRAGVGETQYF. CDR3 DNA sequence: TGTGCCAGCAGCTTTAGAGCGGGAGTAGGGGAGACCCAGTACTTC.

J is TRBJ1-2 and V is TRBV7-2, with D possibly being TRBD1 (5 bases). V was cut by 5 bases and J by 4 bases, with 14 bases left in between. CDR3 length: 14 residues. Germline V CDR1 and CDR2: SGHTA, FQGNSA. In DNA, the CDR3 is TGTGCCAGCAGCCTGGACCAGACAGCCTATGGCTACACCTTC. Amino acid sequence: CASSLDQTAYGYTF. Full variable domain (missing parts from reference TRBV7-2 and TRBJ1-2): GAGVSQSPSNKVTEKGKDVELRCDPISGHTALYWYRQSLGQGLEFLIYFQGNSAPDKSGLPSDRFSAERTGGSVSTLTIQRTQQEDSAVYLCASSLDQTAYGYTFGSGTRLTVV.

The genes are TRBV2 and TRBJ1-5, with TRBD1 matching 10 bases. CDR1 is SNHLY, CDR2 FYNNEI, per germline. This CDR3 is 14 amino acids long. Unmatched junction bases numbered 5, after V lost 6 bases and J lost 6 bases. This CDR3 reads CASRETGGSQPQHF. CDR3 coding DNA: TGTGCCAGCAGAGAGACAGGGGGCAGTCAGCCCCAGCATTTT.

The chain links TRBV11-2 to TRBJ1-2, with 8 positions matching TRBD1. Germline CDR1 reads SGHAT; CDR2 reads FQNNGV. J gave up 4 bases and V 5 bases, and 3 bases lay outside the gene matches. The CDR3 extends over 13 amino acids. Here the CDR3 reads CASSPGTGYGYTF. The CDR3 DNA reads as TGTGCCAGCAGCCCCGGGACAGGCTATGGCTACACCTTC. Complete variable domain (other parts from reference TRBV11-2 and TRBJ1-2): EAGVAQSPRYKIIEKRQSVAFWCNPISGHATLYWYQQILGQGPKLLIQFQNNGVVDDSQLPKDRFSAERLKGVDSTLKIQPAKLEDSAVYLCASSPGTGYGYTFGSGTRLTVV.

The chain links TRBV18 to TRBJ1-2; 7 nucleotides align to TRBD1. The CDR3 length is 13 residues. The germline V gene encodes CDR1 KGHSH and CDR2 LQKENI. The V gene end was trimmed by 1 base and the J gene end by 5 bases; junction bases not matched to a gene: 1. This CDR3 reads CASSPRQGYGYTF. CDR3 nucleotide sequence: TGTGCCAGCTCACCACGACAGGGATATGGCTACACCTTC.

The chain couples TRBV6-5 to TRBJ2-2, with D possibly being TRBD2 (5 bases). CDR3 length: 12 amino acids. Trimming cost V 2 bases and J 7 bases, with 5 bases left between them. CDR1 is MNHEY, CDR2 SVGAGI, per germline. DNA for the CDR3: TGTGCCAGCAGTTACAGCGGCGGGGAGCTGTTTTTT. As protein: CASSYSGGELFF.

The V call is TRBV6-6, the J call TRBJ2-7, with TRBD1 identical over 7 bases. The J segment lost 7 bases and the V segment lost 2 bases, leaving 11 bases of the junction unmatched. Per germline, CDR1 MNHNY and CDR2 SVGAGI (reference sequence). The CDR3 covers 15 residues. CDR3 protein: CASSYRDRLIGEQYF. The DNA for the CDR3 is TGTGCCAGCAGTTACCGGGACAGACTAATCGGGGAGCAGTACTTC.

The CDR3 DNA reads TGTGCCAGCAGTGACCTTTTTTTGGCAGGGATTAACACTGAAGCTTTCTTT. The encoded protein is CASSDLFLAGINTEAFF. The rearrangement links TRBV6-1 to TRBJ1-1; D perhaps matches TRBD1 (5 bases). Trimming took off 3 bases at V and 2 bases at J, with 19 bases between the two ends. Germline V lookup: CDR1 MNHNS, CDR2 SASEGT. CDR3 length: 17 amino acids.

The gene calls are TRBV19 and TRBJ1-5; D is possibly TRBD1 (6 bases). This CDR3 comprises 17 residues. With 6 bases removed from V and 5 bases from J, the gap between germline ends came to 23 bases. The germline gives CDR1 LNHDA, CDR2 SQIVND (reference sequence). CDR3 residues: CASSPLARKGEHQPQHF. The CDR3 nucleotides read TGTGCCAGTAGCCCCCTCGCGAGGAAGGGGGAACATCAGCCCCAGCATTTT.

This chain uses TRBV6-6 with TRBJ1-5; TRBD1 aligns across 8 bases. CDR1 is MNHNY, CDR2 SVGAGI, per germline (reference sequence). The CDR3 is made up of 13 amino acids. Unmatched junction bases numbered 5, after V lost 6 bases and J lost 7 bases. CDR3 sequence (DNA): TGTGCCAGCAGAAGGACAGGGACGCAGCCCCAGCATTTT. This gives the protein CASRRTGTQPQHF.

This sequence joins TRBV9 and TRBJ2-7; TRBD1 aligns across 7 bases. Germline lookup yields CDR1 SGDLS and CDR2 YYNGEE. The J segment lost 4 bases and the V segment lost 3 bases, leaving 10 bases of the junction unmatched. The CDR3 spans 15 residues. The CDR3 nucleotides read TGTGCCAGCAGCGCGGGACAGAACAACCTATACGAGCAGTACTTC. This codes for CASSAGQNNLYEQYF. Drawing the rest from reference TRBV9 and TRBJ2-7, the complete variable domain is DSGVTQTPKHLITATGQRVTLRCSPRSGDLSVYWYQQSLDQGLQFLIQYYNGEERAKGNILERFSAQQFPDLHSELNLSSLELGDSALYFCASSAGQNNLYEQYFGPGTRLTVT.